The 4 T cell receptor beta chains given below trace back to one sample, sequenced in a study of molecular identifiers for immune sequencing clone quantification. TCRdb reprocessed the PCR reads via MiXCR and lists one record per CDR3 protein. The profile shows around 470,000 distinct CDR3 sequences, roughly 26% of them singletons. Source material: naive CD8+ T cells from blood, with Jurkat cell RNA spiked in. Described subset: FACS-sorted CD8+CD4-CCR7+CD45RA+ naive T cells. The origin of the receptors is a human donor in good health. Some libraries in this study had Jurkat cell RNA spiked in.

The chain employs TRBV19 and TRBJ2-3; possibly TRBD1 or TRBD2 for D (6 bases each). The germline V gene has CDR1 LNHDA and CDR2 SQIVND (reference sequence). The length of the CDR3 is 14 residues. CDR3 DNA sequence: TGTGCTACTGGGCCGGGGGCGAGCACAGATACGCAGTATTTT. This codes for CATGPGASTDTQYF.

This clonotype was counted many times. CDR3 region: CASRGHIQETQYF. CDR3 bases: TGTGCCAGCAGGGGACATATCCAAGAGACCCAGTACTTC. The chain links TRBV6-6 to TRBJ2-5, with a weak D call TRBD1 (6 bases). The germline V gene encodes CDR1 MNHNY and CDR2 SVGAGI (reference sequence). The CDR3 length is 13 residues. V shed 6 bases and J shed 1 base, with 9 bases lying between them.

This clonotype has ten or more counts. The CDR3 DNA reads as TGCGCCAGCAGCGGAGCGGGGGGACCAGATACGCAGTATTTT. Translating gives CASSGAGGPDTQYF. The chain has TRBV5-1 and TRBJ2-3; 9 bases agree with TRBD2. The CDR3 has 14 residues. Germline V gene data show CDR1 as SGHRS and CDR2 as YFSETQ. Trimming took 4 bases from V and 4 from J; bases not matched to a gene: 4.

The chain recombines TRBV27 with TRBJ2-7; D possibly uses TRBD1 or TRBD2 (5 bases each). From germline, CDR1 is MNHEY and CDR2 SMNVEV (reference sequence). CDR3 length equals 17 residues. V lost 5 bases and J 3 bases, leaving 23 bases between the germline ends. This CDR3 is CASSPNTGTVDIYEQYF. The CDR3 DNA follows: TGTGCCAGCAGTCCAAATACCGGGACGGTTGACATCTACGAGCAGTACTTC.